Following are 5 T cell receptor beta chains from one sample sequenced in a study of blood T cells in healthy people across ages. It was with a sample-barcoded 5' primer and a J-beta primer mix that a second PCR of roughly 7 to 12 cycles was run. MiXCR, applied by TCRdb to the 5' RACE reads, yields one record per CDR3 protein. The data hold roughly 1.4 million distinct CDR3 sequences, with approximately 60% observed a single time. Material for sequencing was blood. The source is a man between 18 and 35 years old in good health.

V and J are TRBV18 and TRBJ2-1; 13 positions match TRBD2. Germline CDR1 is KGHSH and CDR2 is LQKENI. This CDR3 has 14 amino acids. The trim removed 5 bases at V and 8 bases at J, leaving 3 bases unmatched. The CDR3 DNA reads as TGTGCCAGCTCATCCGGACTAGCGGGAGATGAGCAGTTCTTC. This encodes CASSSGLAGDEQFF.

This clonotype was recorded many times. The rearrangement uses TRBV5-1 and TRBJ2-3, with D perhaps matching TRBD1 or TRBD2 (6 bases each). V lost 3 bases to trimming and J lost 1 base, with 18 bases between them. Germline V CDR1 and CDR2: SGHRS, YFSETQ. The CDR3 extends over 17 amino acids. The CDR3 DNA sequence: TGCGCCAGCAGCTCCCTCTATTCGGGGGCACGCACAGATACGCAGTATTTT. Encoded protein: CASSSLYSGARTDTQYF. The whole variable domain, remainder taken from reference TRBV5-1 and TRBJ2-3, is KAGVTQTPRYLIKTRGQQVTLSCSPISGHRSVSWYQQTPGQGLQFLFEYFSETQRNKGNFPGRFSGRQFSNSRSEMNVSTLELGDSALYLCASSSLYSGARTDTQYFGPGTRLTVL.

The chain couples TRBV20-1 to TRBJ2-7, with 14 bases identical to TRBD2. The CDR3 covers 18 residues. Germline CDR1 is DFQATT and CDR2 is SNEGSKA (reference sequence). Trimming took 3 bases from V and 3 from J; bases not matched to a gene: 13. CDR3 in DNA: TGCAGTGCTAGGGGACTAGCGGGAGAGGACCCCGATATCTACGAGCAGTACTTC. Encoded protein: CSARGLAGEDPDIYEQYF.

The chain joins TRBV4-3 to TRBJ1-2; D unclear. Germline V gives CDR1 LGHNA, CDR2 YSLEER. Trimming took off 0 bases at V and 6 bases at J, with 11 bases between the two ends. The CDR3 is made up of 14 amino acids. The CDR3 here is CASSQDFSGDGYTF. DNA of the CDR3: TGCGCCAGCAGCCAAGATTTTTCGGGCGATGGCTACACCTTC.

The rearrangement joins TRBV29-1 to TRBJ1-4, with a tentative D call TRBD1 (5 bases). The V and J ends lost 7 bases and 5 bases respectively, with 8 bases between them. The length of the CDR3 is 11 residues. Germline loops: CDR1 SQVTM, CDR2 ANQGSEA. In nucleotides, the CDR3 is TGCAGCGGGGGCTGGAATGAAAAACTGTTTTTT. Protein product: CSGGWNEKLFF.